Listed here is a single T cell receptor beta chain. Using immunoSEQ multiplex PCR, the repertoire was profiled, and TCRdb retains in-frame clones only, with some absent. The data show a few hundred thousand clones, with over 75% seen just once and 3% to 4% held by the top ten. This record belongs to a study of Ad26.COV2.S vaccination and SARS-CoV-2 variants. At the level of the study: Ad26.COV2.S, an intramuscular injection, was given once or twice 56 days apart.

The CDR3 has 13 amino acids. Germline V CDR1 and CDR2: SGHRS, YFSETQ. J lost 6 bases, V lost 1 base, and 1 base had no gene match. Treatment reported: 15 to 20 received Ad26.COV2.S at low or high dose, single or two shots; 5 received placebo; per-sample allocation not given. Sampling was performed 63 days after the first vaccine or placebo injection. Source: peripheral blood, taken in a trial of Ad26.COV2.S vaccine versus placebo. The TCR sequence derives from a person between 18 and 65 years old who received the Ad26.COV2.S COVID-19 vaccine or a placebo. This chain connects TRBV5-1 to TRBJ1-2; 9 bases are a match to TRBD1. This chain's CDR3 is CASSLTGGDGYTF. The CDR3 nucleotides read TGCGCCAGCAGCTTGACAGGGGGCGATGGCTACACCTTC.